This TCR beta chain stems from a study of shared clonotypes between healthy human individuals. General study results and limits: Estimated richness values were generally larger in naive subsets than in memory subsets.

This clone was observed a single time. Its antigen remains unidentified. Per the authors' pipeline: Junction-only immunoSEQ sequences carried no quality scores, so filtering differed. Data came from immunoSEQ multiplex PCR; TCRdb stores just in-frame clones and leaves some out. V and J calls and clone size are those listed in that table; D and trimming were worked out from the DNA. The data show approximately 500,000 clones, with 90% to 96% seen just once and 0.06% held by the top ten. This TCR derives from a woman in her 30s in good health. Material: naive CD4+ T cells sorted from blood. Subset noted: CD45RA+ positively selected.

CDR3 coding DNA: TGCGCCAGCAGCTTGGCACAGGGAGCTAATGAAAAACTGTTTTTT. This codes for CASSLAQGANEKLFF. J is TRBJ1-4 and V is TRBV5-1, with a tentative D call TRBD1 (6 bases). CDR1 and CDR2 from the germline V gene are SGHRS and YFSETQ. Trimming removed 0 bases from V and 3 bases from J, with 9 bases in between. This CDR3 is 15 amino acids long. The variable domain in full, completed from reference TRBV5-1 and TRBJ1-4, reads KAGVTQTPRYLIKTRGQQVTLSCSPISGHRSVSWYQQTPGQGLQFLFEYFSETQRNKGNFPGRFSGRQFSNSRSEMNVSTLELGDSALYLCASSLAQGANEKLFFGSGTQLSVL.